The present entry profiles one TCR beta chain with its context. Germline-derived CDR1 and CDR2 are SGHDT and YYEEEE. This CDR3 has 14 residues. Trimming took off 4 bases at V and 7 bases at J, with 14 bases between the two ends. Authors' analysis steps: For nucleated cells, counts were estimated from reference gene primer amplification. The repertoire was sequenced with immunoSEQ multiplex PCR; TCRdb's copy has only in-frame clones and lacks some. Clonal size and the V and J genes are those of that table, whereas D and trimming came from the DNA. The sample includes 250,000 or so clones, about 86% of them seen just once. This entry belongs to a study of blood T cell repertoires in COVID-19.

This TCR derives from a man aged 50-59 years who had recovered from COVID-19. The chain combines TRBV5-6 with TRBJ2-2; D not certain. Sequences were obtained from PBMCs or T cells enriched from blood (not recorded which). Here the CDR3 reads CASSTGVIGGELFF. The CDR3 region has the DNA TGTGCCAGCAGCACTGGAGTTATTGGCGGGGAGCTGTTTTTT. Full variable domain (missing parts from reference TRBV5-6 and TRBJ2-2): DAGVTQSPTHLIKTRGQQVTLRCSPKSGHDTVSWYQQALGQGPQFIFQYYEEEERQRGNFPDRFSGHQFPNYSSELNVNALLLGDSALYLCASSTGVIGGELFFGEGSRLTVL.